This T cell receptor beta chain was captured in a study of OX40 agonist ivuxolimab in advanced cancers. About the study: The patients received agonistic anti-OX40 (CD134) antibody ivuxolimab. The dose of intravenous ivuxolimab that patients received every 2 weeks ranged from 0.01 to 10 mg/kg. Partial responses were achieved by three patients, of whom one had hepatocellular carcinoma and two had cutaneous melanoma. The study's findings and limits: Normalized expansion of T-cell clones was also low for some nonresponders.

Turning to this clone: Its target is unknown.

The germline CDR1 and CDR2 sequences are MNHEY and SVGAGI. The CDR3 length is 15 residues. V shed 0 bases, J shed 9 bases, and the junction held 7 bases outside the gene matches. Sequencing was performed with immunoSEQ multiplex PCR; in TCRdb, only in-frame clones are kept and a portion is missing. The sample has around 79,000 clones; roughly 85% are singletons. The source is an adult with an advanced solid tumor such as melanoma, head and neck, liver or kidney cancer. The chain links TRBV6-5 to TRBJ2-1; TRBD2 matches at 8 bases. The input for sequencing was CD4+ or CD8+ T cells sorted from blood, taken in a trial of the OX40 agonist ivuxolimab. The CDR3 protein is CASSYSIAGGAEQFF. The CDR3 DNA reads TGTGCCAGCAGTTACTCGATAGCCGGGGGGGCTGAGCAGTTCTTC.